The 21 T cell receptor beta chains listed next were all sequenced from one sample in a study of cytomegalovirus exposure and HLA in healthy donors. PCR primers comprised 60 Vbeta and 13 Jbeta primers. The table came from immunoSEQ multiplex PCR; TCRdb's copy has only in-frame clones and leaves some out. Of approximately 79,000 clones in the sample, around 77% were seen once. Sequenced material: PBMCs. Receptor source: a woman aged 35 to 49 in good health and CMV-seropositive.

J is TRBJ2-7 and V is TRBV2; D gene uncertain. Trimming cost V 3 bases and J 3 bases, with 9 bases left between them. The CDR3 runs to 13 residues. The germline gives CDR1 SNHLY, CDR2 FYNNEI. The CDR3 DNA reads as TGTGCCAGCAGTGAGTTCTCCTTCTACGAGCAGTACTTC. Its translation: CASSEFSFYEQYF.

The V call is TRBV12-5, the J call TRBJ1-5; maybe TRBD1 (6 bases). The V gene's germline CDR1 is LGHNT and CDR2 FRNRAP. The CDR3 is 19 amino acids. Between the trimmed V and J ends, which lost 3 bases and 0 bases, there was a span of 21 bases. For the CDR3, the DNA is TGTGCTAGTGGTTTTAACGGGAGGGGGTTAAAATATAGCAATCAGCCCCAGCATTTT. It is translated as CASGFNGRGLKYSNQPQHF.

CDR3 residues: CASSKAPGQAACGANVLTF. The CDR3 DNA reads as TGTGCCAGCAGCAAAGCGCCTGGACAGGCGGCGTGTGGGGCCAACGTCCTGACTTTC. This chain links TRBV21-1 with TRBJ2-6; TRBD1 reflects the table's D call only, with no check against the DNA. TRBV21-1 represents a pseudogene. This CDR3 region has 19 residues.

CDR3 in DNA: TGTGCCAGCTCAGCCGACAGGGGTGAGCCCCAGCATTTT. This translates into CASSADRGEPQHF. The rearrangement uses TRBV18 and TRBJ1-5; 8 bases are shared with TRBD1. V trimming: 5 bases; J trimming: 8 bases; junction bases outside the gene matches: 5. The CDR3 sequence is 13 residues long. Germline CDR1 is KGHSH and CDR2 is LQKENI.

V gene TRBV5-1 combines with J gene TRBJ2-7, with 8 bases fitting TRBD2. The V and J ends lost 4 bases and 4 bases, in that order; junction bases with no gene match: 7. The CDR3 is 14 residues long. The germline gives CDR1 SGHRS, CDR2 YFSETQ. DNA of the CDR3: TGCGCCAGCAGCCCGGGACTAGGGGAGTACGAGCAGTACTTC. This codes for CASSPGLGEYEQYF.

J is TRBJ1-1 and V is TRBV28; D remains unclear. The CDR3 has 15 residues. Germline CDR1 and CDR2: MDHEN and SYDVKM. The V gene lost 5 bases and the J gene lost 10 bases, with 23 bases spanning the gap. DNA of the CDR3: TGTGCCAGCAGTCTCATCGGGGAGCGGATTTCGGGAGCTTTCTTT. This translates into CASSLIGERISGAFF.

This clone was recorded a few times. CDR3 in DNA: TGCGCCAGCGACAGAGATAGAAACAATGAGCAGTTCTTC. This encodes CASDRDRNNEQFF. The rearrangement joins TRBV23-1 to TRBJ2-1, with D maybe TRBD1 (5 bases). TRBV23-1 is an ORF; its function is uncertain. V was pared by 8 bases and J by 5 bases, with 13 bases between. The CDR3 length is 13 residues.

The gene calls are TRBV18 and TRBJ2-7; TRBD2 aligns across 11 bases. Looked up from germline, CDR1 is KGHSH and CDR2 is LQKENI. The CDR3 spans 15 residues. With V trimmed by 2 bases and J by 3 bases, 3 bases remained unmatched. CDR3 sequence (DNA): TGTGCCAGCTCACCAGTACTAGCGGGGGTCTACGAGCAGTACTTC. Translated, it gives CASSPVLAGVYEQYF.

The rearrangement joins TRBV6-1 to TRBJ1-1, with 8 bases aligning to TRBD1. J gave up 0 bases and V 6 bases, and 3 bases lay outside the gene matches. The CDR3 is 14 residues long. CDR1 MNHNS and CDR2 SASEGT come from the germline V gene. CDR3 protein: CASSRQGMNTEAFF. Here the CDR3 DNA reads TGTGCCAGCAGCCGACAGGGGATGAACACTGAAGCTTTCTTT.

This sequence joins TRBV2 and TRBJ1-3; no clear D gene. The V end was cut by 6 bases, the J end by 2 bases, with 8 bases between. Germline CDR1 reads SNHLY; CDR2 reads FYNNEI. The CDR3 totals 13 residues. The CDR3 nucleotides are TGTGCCAGCAGGAGGGAGGCTGGAAACACCATATATTTT. Its translation: CASRREAGNTIYF.

The chain carries TRBV28 and TRBJ2-5, with TRBD2 identical over 8 bases. V trimming: 5 bases; J trimming: 4 bases; junction bases outside the gene matches: 6. The CDR3 is 14 amino acids. CDR1 and CDR2 (germline): MDHEN, SYDVKM. CDR3 nucleotide sequence: TGTGCCAGCAGTCCATACAGCGGGGGAGAGACCCAGTACTTC. Protein: CASSPYSGGETQYF.

The V gene is TRBV5-1, the J gene TRBJ1-2, with D possibly TRBD1 on 5 matching bases. Germline CDR1 SGHRS, CDR2 YFSETQ. The CDR3 runs 15 residues. V gave up 0 bases and J gave up 0 bases, with 9 bases separating them. The CDR3 sequence is CASSLAAGSNYGYTF. The CDR3 coding sequence is TGCGCCAGCAGCTTGGCGGCAGGGTCTAACTATGGCTACACCTTC.

The chain employs TRBV5-1 and TRBJ2-5; maybe TRBD2 (6 bases). From germline, CDR1 is SGHRS and CDR2 YFSETQ. There are 13 residues in the CDR3. Trimming took 5 bases from V and 1 from J, leaving 9 bases between them. CDR3 DNA sequence: TGCGCCAGCAGTCCCGGGAGCCAAGAGACCCAGTACTTC. It encodes CASSPGSQETQYF. The full variable domain, in which reference TRBV5-1 and TRBJ2-5 provide the parts outside the CDR3, is KAGVTQTPRYLIKTRGQQVTLSCSPISGHRSVSWYQQTPGQGLQFLFEYFSETQRNKGNFPGRFSGRQFSNSRSEMNVSTLELGDSALYLCASSPGSQETQYFGPGTRLLVL.

The V and J genes are TRBV14 and TRBJ1-6, with D uncertain. Between the trimmed V and J ends, which lost 0 bases and 8 bases, there was a span of 8 bases. Germline V gene data show CDR1 as SGHDN and CDR2 as FVKESK. CDR3 size: 14 residues. Written as DNA, the CDR3 is TGTGCCAGCAGCCAAGAGGCACAGCATTCACCCCTCCACTTT. Amino acid sequence: CASSQEAQHSPLHF.

This clone was counted a few times. V and J are TRBV5-1 and TRBJ2-1, with TRBD2 identical over 13 bases. Germline CDR1 is SGHRS and CDR2 is YFSETQ. V lost 3 bases, J lost 6 bases, and 6 bases stayed unmatched. The CDR3 is 16 residues long. The CDR3 is CASSSGGTSGVNEQFF. The CDR3 nucleotides read TGCGCCAGCAGCTCTGGGGGGACTAGCGGGGTCAATGAGCAGTTCTTC.

CDR3 DNA sequence: TGTGCCTGGAGCGCAGGAAATAATCAGCCCCAGCATTTT. Its translation is CAWSAGNNQPQHF. The chain recombines TRBV30 with TRBJ1-5; D not resolved. The CDR3 contains 13 residues. Trimming left V 3 bases short and J 4 bases short, with 10 bases between. The V gene's germline CDR1 is GTSNPN and CDR2 SVGIG (reference sequence).

This rearrangement joins TRBV4-1 to TRBJ1-4; the match to TRBD1 covers 10 bases. The germline V gene encodes CDR1 MGHRA and CDR2 YSYEKL. This CDR3 has 14 amino acids. Trimming cost V 4 bases and J 8 bases; bases outside gene matches: 4. The CDR3 sequence is CASSPSGQGEKLFF. The CDR3 DNA reads TGCGCCAGCAGCCCATCGGGACAGGGGGAAAAACTGTTTTTT.

DNA of the CDR3: TGTGCCAGCAGTGTGTCCGGGAGCGAGTCCTACGAGCAGTACTTC. The encoded protein is CASSVSGSESYEQYF. This sequence joins TRBV6-1 and TRBJ2-7; perhaps TRBD2 as D (6 bases). Looked up from germline, CDR1 is MNHNS and CDR2 is SASEGT. The CDR3 extends over 15 amino acids. The V gene lost 4 bases and the J gene lost 1 base, with 14 bases spanning the gap.

The chain links TRBV9 to TRBJ1-5; D unresolved. Germline V gives CDR1 SGDLS, CDR2 YYNGEE. CDR3 length equals 10 residues. Deletions cut 4 bases from V and 10 bases from J, with 6 bases between. The CDR3, as DNA: TGTGCCAGCAGCCCTCCTCCCCAGCATTTT. Protein product: CASSPPPQHF.

The chain has TRBV30 and TRBJ2-7; possibly TRBD1 for D (5 bases). Trimming shortened V by 7 bases and J by 4 bases, and 11 bases separated the two germline ends. This CDR3 has 11 amino acids. Germline values: CDR1 GTSNPN, CDR2 SVGIG (reference sequence). CDR3: CAYGHTYEQYF. Here the CDR3 DNA reads TGTGCCTACGGACACACTTACGAGCAGTACTTC.

This clone was seen a handful of times. The CDR3 protein is CAWSVLGGVSYNEQFF. The DNA of the CDR3 is TGTGCCTGGAGTGTACTTGGAGGGGTCTCCTACAATGAGCAGTTCTTC. V gene TRBV30 combines with J gene TRBJ2-1, with a weak D call TRBD2 (6 bases). CDR3 length: 16 amino acids. The V gene's germline CDR1 is GTSNPN and CDR2 SVGIG (reference sequence). Trimming removed 0 bases at V and 0 bases at J, with 12 bases between. The variable domain in full, completed from reference TRBV30 and TRBJ2-1, reads SQTIHQWPATLVQPVGSPLSLECTVEGTSNPNLYWYRQAAGRGLQLLFYSVGIGQISSEVPQNLSASRPQDRQFILSSKKLLLSDSGFYLCAWSVLGGVSYNEQFFGPGTRLTVL.